A single sample gave rise to the 23 T cell receptor beta chains below, sequenced in a study of OX40 agonist ivuxolimab in advanced cancers. Libraries were prepared by immunoSEQ multiplex PCR; TCRdb keeps only in-frame clonotypes and omits some of them. The sample lists about 72,000 clones, approximately 84% occurring once. The material sequenced was CD4+ or CD8+ T cells sorted from blood, taken in a trial of the OX40 agonist ivuxolimab. The receptors originated from an adult with an advanced solid tumor such as melanoma, head and neck, liver or kidney cancer.

The chain employs TRBV9 and TRBJ2-3, with D tentatively TRBD1 or TRBD2 (6 bases each). Trimming pared 0 bases from V and 4 bases from J, leaving 15 bases between. Germline V gene sequence: CDR1 SGDLS, CDR2 YYNGEE. This CDR3 has 16 amino acids. The chain's CDR3 is CASSVAGGHSADTQYF. As DNA, the CDR3 is TGTGCCAGCAGCGTAGCTGGGGGGCATAGCGCAGATACGCAGTATTTT.

The V call is TRBV19, the J call TRBJ2-5; TRBD1 matches at 7 bases. The tail of the sequence fits TRBJ2-7 better, so the J call may be wrong. Germline lookup yields CDR1 LNHDA and CDR2 SQIVND (reference sequence). The CDR3 covers 13 residues. The CDR3 loop reads CASSQGQPSEQYF. DNA of the CDR3: TGTGCCAGTAGCCAGGGACAGCCAAGCGAGCAGTACTTC.

The J gene is TRBJ2-7, the V gene TRBV7-2; 9 bases map to TRBD2. There are 19 residues in the CDR3. V shed 5 bases and J 5 bases; nucleotides not matched to a gene: 22. Germline CDR1 SGHTA, CDR2 FQGNSA. Here the CDR3 DNA reads TGTGCCAGCAGCCCAAACCCAACCTTTAGCGGGAGATCTTTCGACGAGCAGTACTTC. Protein product: CASSPNPTFSGRSFDEQYF.

The chain combines TRBV7-2 with TRBJ1-2, with 7 bases aligning to TRBD1. This CDR3 spans 15 amino acids. The V gene's germline CDR1 is SGHTA and CDR2 FQGNSA. Trimming removed 1 base from V and 5 bases from J; junction bases left unmatched: 7. The CDR3 protein is CASSLGGATGYGYTF. As DNA, the CDR3 is TGTGCCAGCAGCTTAGGTGGTGCGACAGGGTATGGCTACACCTTC.

The chain joins TRBV6-5 to TRBJ2-7; D tentatively fits TRBD1 or TRBD2 (5 bases each). This CDR3 region has 15 residues. The ends were cut back, 0 bases at V and 4 bases at J, with 13 bases in the middle. Germline V gene sequence: CDR1 MNHEY, CDR2 SVGAGI. The CDR3 here is CASSYSKAGSYEQYF. In DNA, the CDR3 is TGTGCCAGCAGTTACTCGAAAGCAGGGAGTTACGAGCAGTACTTC.

The V call is TRBV2, the J call TRBJ1-1; 7 bases align to TRBD1. The CDR3 runs to 15 residues. CDR1 SNHLY and CDR2 FYNNEI come from the germline V gene. V was pared by 6 bases and J by 7 bases, with 14 bases of the junction left unmatched. The CDR3 sequence is CASSRDRVAGGEAFF. The CDR3 region has the DNA TGTGCCAGCAGCCGGGACAGAGTGGCCGGGGGTGAAGCTTTCTTT.

The V and J genes are TRBV5-1 and TRBJ1-1, with TRBD1 matching over 7 bases. This CDR3 comprises 14 residues. The V gene end was trimmed by 4 bases and the J gene end by 6 bases; junction bases not matched to a gene: 9. Germline loops: CDR1 SGHRS, CDR2 YFSETQ. CDR3 nucleotides: TGCGCCAGCAGCCCCCGAACAGGGGCGGCTGAAGCTTTCTTT. Its translation: CASSPRTGAAEAFF.

The rearrangement joins TRBV7-8 to TRBJ2-4; possible D gene TRBD2, 5 bases. CDR1 and CDR2 from the germline V gene are SGHVS and FQNEAQ. The CDR3 covers 13 residues. Trimming took 3 bases from V and 7 from J, leaving 10 bases between them. The CDR3 DNA reads as TGTGCCAGCAGCTTGTCCAGAGGGAACATTCAGTACTTC. It is translated as CASSLSRGNIQYF.

CDR3 sequence (DNA): TGTGCCAGCAGCTTAGAGAGCGGGAATGGCAATGAGCAGTTCTTC. It translates to CASSLESGNGNEQFF. The chain employs TRBV7-2 and TRBJ2-1; the match to TRBD2 covers 7 bases. The germline V gene has CDR1 SGHTA and CDR2 FQGNSA. The CDR3 runs to 15 residues. V was clipped by 1 base and J by 6 bases; unmatched bases: 6.

V and J are TRBV18 and TRBJ2-1, with 9 bases fitting TRBD2. The CDR3 is 15 residues long. With V trimmed by 1 base and J by 6 bases, 4 bases remained unmatched. Per germline, CDR1 KGHSH and CDR2 LQKENI. The CDR3 DNA sequence: TGTGCCAGCTCACCACGAGGGACTAGCAGCAATGAGCAGTTCTTC. The encoded protein is CASSPRGTSSNEQFF.

In its sample, this clone was seen a few times. The V and J genes are TRBV6-1 and TRBJ2-7; 8 positions match TRBD1. After removal of 10 bases from V and 0 bases from J, the junction contained 5 bases not matched to a gene. CDR1 is MNHNS and CDR2 is SASEGT in the germline V gene. This CDR3 has 13 residues. The CDR3 bases are TGTGCCACCGGGACAGGACACTCCTACGAGCAGTACTTC. It is translated as CATGTGHSYEQYF.

The chain uses TRBV2 and TRBJ2-5, with unresolved D. Germline V gives CDR1 SNHLY, CDR2 FYNNEI. The CDR3 covers 14 residues. The V end lost 2 bases, the J end lost 4 bases, and 11 bases lay between the germline ends. The DNA for the CDR3 is TGTGCCAGCAGTGAACGATTTCCATCAGAGACCCAGTACTTC. Translated, it gives CASSERFPSETQYF.

The genes are TRBV21-1 and TRBJ1-1; the D call of TRBD1 is as the table states it, not checked on the DNA. TRBV21-1 has pseudogene status. This CDR3 contains 16 residues. The CDR3 bases are TGTGCCAGCAGCAAACCGCTAACAGGGGAAGGGGAAGAAGCTTTCTTT. It is translated as CASSKPLTGEGEEAFF.

V and J are TRBV5-1 and TRBJ2-1, with 7 bases matching TRBD2. The V gene end was trimmed by 4 bases and the J gene end by 8 bases; junction bases not matched to a gene: 12. CDR1 is SGHRS, CDR2 YFSETQ, per germline. CDR3 length equals 15 residues. The CDR3 protein is CASSPLGGGIYEQFF. The DNA of the CDR3 is TGCGCCAGCAGCCCACTGGGGGGGGGAATTTATGAGCAGTTCTTC.

The J gene is TRBJ2-3, the V gene TRBV7-9; D assignment may be TRBD1 or TRBD2 (5 bases each). Trimming left V 5 bases short and J 2 bases short, with 14 bases between. CDR3 length equals 15 residues. Germline assignment: CDR1 SEHNR and CDR2 FQNEAQ (reference sequence). CDR3 sequence: CASSPLGESTDTQYF. In DNA, the CDR3 is TGTGCCAGCAGCCCGCTGGGGGAATCCACAGATACGCAGTATTTT.

This sequence joins TRBV30 and TRBJ1-1; D unresolved. The CDR3 loop spans 13 amino acids. V was trimmed by 3 bases and J by 0 bases, leaving 8 bases between them. In germline, CDR1 is GTSNPN, CDR2 SVGIG (reference sequence). The CDR3 region is CAWRRAMNTEAFF. DNA for the CDR3: TGTGCCTGGAGGAGGGCGATGAACACTGAAGCTTTCTTT. The variable domain in full, completed from reference TRBV30 and TRBJ1-1, reads SQTIHQWPATLVQPVGSPLSLECTVEGTSNPNLYWYRQAAGRGLQLLFYSVGIGQISSEVPQNLSASRPQDRQFILSSKKLLLSDSGFYLCAWRRAMNTEAFFGQGTRLTVV.

V usage is TRBV6-4 and J usage is TRBJ2-2; D is tentatively TRBD1 or TRBD2 (5 bases each). The CDR3 loop spans 14 amino acids. Trimming left V 4 bases short and J 3 bases short, with 9 bases between. Germline values: CDR1 MRHNA, CDR2 SNTAGT. In nucleotides, the CDR3 is TGTGCCAGCAGTGTCGAGGGGTACACCGGGGAGCTGTTTTTT. Protein: CASSVEGYTGELFF.

The CDR3: CASSRGGYYEQYF. The CDR3 DNA reads as TGTGCCAGCAGCCGGGGGGGATACTACGAGCAGTACTTC. The rearrangement links TRBV7-2 to TRBJ2-7, with 8 bases that match TRBD2. There are 13 residues in the CDR3. The V segment lost 5 bases and the J segment 3 bases; nucleotides outside the gene matches: 3. Germline CDR1 is SGHTA and CDR2 is FQGNSA.

This clone was detected only once. The chain employs TRBV25-1 and TRBJ2-4, with D uncertain. Germline V gives CDR1 MGHDK, CDR2 SYGVNS. V lost 4 bases and J lost 8, with 12 bases in between. The CDR3 is made up of 13 amino acids. The CDR3 region is CASSGLRWDIQYF. The CDR3 DNA reads TGTGCCAGCAGTGGGCTCCGATGGGACATTCAGTACTTC.

CDR3 coding DNA: TGCAGCGTTGAAGAACAGGGGGTCAACGGCTACACCTTC. Translated: CSVEEQGVNGYTF. The rearrangement joins TRBV29-1 to TRBJ1-2; TRBD1 agrees at 8 bases. V dropped 0 bases and J dropped 8; count of bases not matched to a gene: 5. There are 13 residues in the CDR3. Germline V gives CDR1 SQVTM, CDR2 ANQGSEA.

J is TRBJ1-1 and V is TRBV11-2; D call uncertain. V shed 5 bases and J shed 5 bases, with 9 bases lying between them. In germline, CDR1 is SGHAT, CDR2 FQNNGV. The CDR3 totals 12 residues. DNA for the CDR3: TGTGCCAGCAGCAATTCAATGACTGAAGCTTTCTTT. It specifies CASSNSMTEAFF. Full variable domain (remainder filled in from reference TRBV11-2 and TRBJ1-1): EAGVAQSPRYKIIEKRQSVAFWCNPISGHATLYWYQQILGQGPKLLIQFQNNGVVDDSQLPKDRFSAERLKGVDSTLKIQPAKLEDSAVYLCASSNSMTEAFFGQGTRLTVV.

The chain is built from TRBV7-2 and TRBJ2-3; 10 bases fit TRBD2. Germline CDR1 SGHTA, CDR2 FQGNSA. The length of the CDR3 is 17 residues. V lost 3 bases and J lost 2; bases outside the gene matches: 8. The CDR3 coding sequence is TGTGCCAGCAGCTTTCCTATAGCGGGAGGCCCCACAGATACGCAGTATTTT. It specifies CASSFPIAGGPTDTQYF. The entire variable domain, with the rest obtained from reference TRBV7-2 and TRBJ2-3, is as follows: GAGVSQSPSNKVTEKGKDVELRCDPISGHTALYWYRQSLGQGLEFLIYFQGNSAPDKSGLPSDRFSAERTGGSVSTLTIQRTQQEDSAVYLCASSFPIAGGPTDTQYFGPGTRLTVL.

The rearrangement joins TRBV11-3 to TRBJ2-7; no reliable D call. CDR1 and CDR2 from the germline V gene are SGHNT and YENEEA. This CDR3 is 13 amino acids long. Trimming shortened V by 1 base and J by 5 bases, and 9 bases separated the two germline ends. This CDR3 reads CASSLAGSHEQYF. CDR3 DNA: TGTGCCAGCAGCTTAGCCGGTTCGCACGAGCAGTACTTC. Full variable domain (missing parts from reference TRBV11-3 and TRBJ2-7): EAGVVQSPRYKIIEKKQPVAFWCNPISGHNTLYWYLQNLGQGPELLIRYENEEAVDDSQLPKDRFSAERLKGVDSTLKIQPAELGDSAVYLCASSLAGSHEQYFGPGTRLTVT.